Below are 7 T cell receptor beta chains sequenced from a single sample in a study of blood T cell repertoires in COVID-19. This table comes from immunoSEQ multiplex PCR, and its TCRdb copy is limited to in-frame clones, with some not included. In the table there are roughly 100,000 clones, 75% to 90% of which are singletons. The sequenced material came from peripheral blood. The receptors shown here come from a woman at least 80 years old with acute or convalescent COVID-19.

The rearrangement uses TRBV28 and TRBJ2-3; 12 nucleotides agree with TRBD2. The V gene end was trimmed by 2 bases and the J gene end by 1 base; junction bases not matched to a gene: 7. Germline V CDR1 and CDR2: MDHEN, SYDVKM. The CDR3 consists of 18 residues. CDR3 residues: CASSLRLAGGRGTDTQYF. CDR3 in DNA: TGTGCCAGCAGTTTACGGCTAGCGGGGGGGCGTGGCACAGATACGCAGTATTTT. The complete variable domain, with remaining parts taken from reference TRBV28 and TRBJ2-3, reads DVKVTQSSRYLVKRTGEKVFLECVQDMDHENMFWYRQDPGLGLRLIYFSYDVKMKEKGDIPEGYSVSREKKERFSLILESASTNQTSMYLCASSLRLAGGRGTDTQYFGPGTRLTVL.

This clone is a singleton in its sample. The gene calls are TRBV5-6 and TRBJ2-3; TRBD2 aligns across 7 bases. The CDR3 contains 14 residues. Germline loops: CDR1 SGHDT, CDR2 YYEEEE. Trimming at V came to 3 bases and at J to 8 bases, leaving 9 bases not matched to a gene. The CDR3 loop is CASSSLAGVLTQYF. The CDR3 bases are TGTGCCAGCAGCTCCTTGGCGGGAGTTCTTACGCAGTATTTT.

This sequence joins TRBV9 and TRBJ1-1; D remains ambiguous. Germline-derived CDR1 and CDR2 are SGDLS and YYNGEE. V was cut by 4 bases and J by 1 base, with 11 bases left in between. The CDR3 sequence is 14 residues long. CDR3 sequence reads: CASSFTPGNTEAFF. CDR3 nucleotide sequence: TGTGCCAGCAGCTTCACGCCAGGGAACACTGAAGCTTTCTTT.

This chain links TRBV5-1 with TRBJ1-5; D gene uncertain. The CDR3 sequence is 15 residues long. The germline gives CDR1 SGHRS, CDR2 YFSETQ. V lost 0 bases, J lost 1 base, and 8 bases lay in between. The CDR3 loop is CASSLDGSSNQPQHF. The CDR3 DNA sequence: TGCGCCAGCAGCTTGGACGGGTCAAGCAATCAGCCCCAGCATTTT.

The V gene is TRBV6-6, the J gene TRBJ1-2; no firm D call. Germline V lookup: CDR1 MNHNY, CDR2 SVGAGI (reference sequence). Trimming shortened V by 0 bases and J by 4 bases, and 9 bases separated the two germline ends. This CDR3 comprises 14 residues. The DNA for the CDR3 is TGTGCCAGCAGTTACTCGATCGGGATCTATGGCTACACCTTC. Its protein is CASSYSIGIYGYTF.

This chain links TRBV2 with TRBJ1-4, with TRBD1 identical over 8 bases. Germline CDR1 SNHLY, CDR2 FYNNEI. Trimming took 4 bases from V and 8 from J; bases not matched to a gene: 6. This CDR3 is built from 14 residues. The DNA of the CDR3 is TGTGCCAGCAGTGGGGGGACAGGTGTGGAAAAACTGTTTTTT. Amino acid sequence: CASSGGTGVEKLFF.

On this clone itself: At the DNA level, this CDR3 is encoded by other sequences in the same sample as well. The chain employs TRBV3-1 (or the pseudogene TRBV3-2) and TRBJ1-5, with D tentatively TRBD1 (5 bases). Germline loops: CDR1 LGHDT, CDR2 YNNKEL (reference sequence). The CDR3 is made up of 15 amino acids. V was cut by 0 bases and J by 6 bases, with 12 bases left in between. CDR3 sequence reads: CASSQEGGRGQPQHF. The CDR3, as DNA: TGTGCCAGCAGCCAAGAGGGGGGACGGGGTCAGCCCCAGCATTTT.